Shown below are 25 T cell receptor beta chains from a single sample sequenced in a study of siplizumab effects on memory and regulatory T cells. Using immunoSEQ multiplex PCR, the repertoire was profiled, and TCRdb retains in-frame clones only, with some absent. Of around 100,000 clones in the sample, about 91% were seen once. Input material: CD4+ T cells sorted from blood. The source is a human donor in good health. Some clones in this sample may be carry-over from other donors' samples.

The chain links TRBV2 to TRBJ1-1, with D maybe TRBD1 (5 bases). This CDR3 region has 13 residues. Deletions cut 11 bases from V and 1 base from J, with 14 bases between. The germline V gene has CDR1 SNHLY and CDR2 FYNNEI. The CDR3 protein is CAGSTRGNTEAFF. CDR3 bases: TGTGCCGGCTCTACGAGGGGGAACACTGAAGCTTTCTTT.

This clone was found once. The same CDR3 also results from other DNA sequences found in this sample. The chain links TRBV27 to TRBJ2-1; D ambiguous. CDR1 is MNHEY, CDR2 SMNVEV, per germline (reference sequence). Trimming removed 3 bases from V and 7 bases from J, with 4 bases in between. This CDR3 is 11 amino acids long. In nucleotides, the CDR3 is TGTGCCAGCAGTTTTGTGAATGAGCAGTTCTTC. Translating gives CASSFVNEQFF.

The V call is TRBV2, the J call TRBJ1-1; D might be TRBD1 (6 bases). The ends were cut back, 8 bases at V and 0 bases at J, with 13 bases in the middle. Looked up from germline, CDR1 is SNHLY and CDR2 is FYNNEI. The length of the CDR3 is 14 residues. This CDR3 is CASGGQLMNTEAFF. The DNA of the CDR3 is TGTGCCAGCGGTGGACAGCTAATGAACACTGAAGCTTTCTTT.

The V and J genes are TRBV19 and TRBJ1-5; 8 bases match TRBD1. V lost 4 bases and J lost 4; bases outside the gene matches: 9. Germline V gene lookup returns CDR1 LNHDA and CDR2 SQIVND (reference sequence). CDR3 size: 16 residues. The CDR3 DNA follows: TGTGCCAGTAGTAGTTGGGGACAGGCCCTGAATCAGCCCCAGCATTTT. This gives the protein CASSSWGQALNQPQHF.

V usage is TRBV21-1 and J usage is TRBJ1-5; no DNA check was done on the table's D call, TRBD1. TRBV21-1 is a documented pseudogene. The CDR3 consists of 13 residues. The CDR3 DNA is TGTGCCAGCACCGAGGGACAGGGACCAAATAGACATTTT. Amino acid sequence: CASTEGQGPNRHF.

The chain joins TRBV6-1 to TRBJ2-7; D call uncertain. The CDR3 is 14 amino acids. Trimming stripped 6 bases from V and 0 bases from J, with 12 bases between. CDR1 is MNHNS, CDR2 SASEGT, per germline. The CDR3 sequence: CASRETRSSYEQYF. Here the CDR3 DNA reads TGTGCCAGCAGAGAAACACGGAGCTCCTACGAGCAGTACTTC.

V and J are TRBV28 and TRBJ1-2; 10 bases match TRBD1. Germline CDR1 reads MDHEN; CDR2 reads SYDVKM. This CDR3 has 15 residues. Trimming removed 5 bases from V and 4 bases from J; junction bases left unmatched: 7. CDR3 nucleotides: TGTGCCAGCAGTAGGACCGGGACAGGGGCCTATGGCTACACCTTC. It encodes CASSRTGTGAYGYTF.

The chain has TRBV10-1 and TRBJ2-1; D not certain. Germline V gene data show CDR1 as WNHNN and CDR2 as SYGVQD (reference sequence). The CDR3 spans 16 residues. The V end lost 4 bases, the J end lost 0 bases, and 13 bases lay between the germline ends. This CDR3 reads CASSGPRATSYNEQFF. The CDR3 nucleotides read TGCGCCAGCAGTGGGCCCCGGGCTACCTCCTACAATGAGCAGTTCTTC.

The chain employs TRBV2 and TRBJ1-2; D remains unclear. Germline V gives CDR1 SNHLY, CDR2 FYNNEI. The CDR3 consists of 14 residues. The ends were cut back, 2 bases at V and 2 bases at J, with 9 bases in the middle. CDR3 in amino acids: CASSELGLNYGYTF. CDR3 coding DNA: TGTGCCAGCAGTGAATTGGGCCTGAACTATGGCTACACCTTC.

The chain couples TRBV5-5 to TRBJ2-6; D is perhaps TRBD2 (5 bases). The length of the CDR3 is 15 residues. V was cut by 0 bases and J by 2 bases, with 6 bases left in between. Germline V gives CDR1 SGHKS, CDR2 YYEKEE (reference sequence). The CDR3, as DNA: TGTGCCAGCAGCTTGGACGGGACTGGGGCCAACGTCCTGACTTTC. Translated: CASSLDGTGANVLTF.

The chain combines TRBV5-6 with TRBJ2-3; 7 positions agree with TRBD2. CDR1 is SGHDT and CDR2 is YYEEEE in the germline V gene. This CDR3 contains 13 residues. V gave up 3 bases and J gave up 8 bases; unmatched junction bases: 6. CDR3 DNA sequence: TGTGCCAGCAGCTCTACAGGCGGGAGTACGCAGTATTTT. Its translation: CASSSTGGSTQYF.

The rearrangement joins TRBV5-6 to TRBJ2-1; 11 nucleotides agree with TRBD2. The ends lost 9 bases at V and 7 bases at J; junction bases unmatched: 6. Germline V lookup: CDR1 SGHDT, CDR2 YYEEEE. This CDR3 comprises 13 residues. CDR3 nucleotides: TGTGCCACCAGTCGACTAGCGGGGAATGAGCAGTTCTTC. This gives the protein CATSRLAGNEQFF.

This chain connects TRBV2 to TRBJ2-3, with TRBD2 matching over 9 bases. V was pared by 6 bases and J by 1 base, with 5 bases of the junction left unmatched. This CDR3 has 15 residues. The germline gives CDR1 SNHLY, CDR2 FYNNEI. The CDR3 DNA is TGTGCCAGCAGCTTACTAGCGGGTGGCACAGATACGCAGTATTTT. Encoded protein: CASSLLAGGTDTQYF.

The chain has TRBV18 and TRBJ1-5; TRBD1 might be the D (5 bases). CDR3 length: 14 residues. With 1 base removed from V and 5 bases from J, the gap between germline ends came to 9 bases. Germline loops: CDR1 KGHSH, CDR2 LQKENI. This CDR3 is CASSPRRGDQPQHF. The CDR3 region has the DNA TGTGCCAGCTCACCACGAAGGGGCGATCAGCCCCAGCATTTT.

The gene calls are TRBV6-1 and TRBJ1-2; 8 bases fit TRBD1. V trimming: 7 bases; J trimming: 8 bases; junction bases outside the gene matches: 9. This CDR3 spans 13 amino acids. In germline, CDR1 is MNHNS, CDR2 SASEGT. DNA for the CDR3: TGTGCCAGCATCCTAGGACAGGGCTGGGGCTACACCTTC. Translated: CASILGQGWGYTF.

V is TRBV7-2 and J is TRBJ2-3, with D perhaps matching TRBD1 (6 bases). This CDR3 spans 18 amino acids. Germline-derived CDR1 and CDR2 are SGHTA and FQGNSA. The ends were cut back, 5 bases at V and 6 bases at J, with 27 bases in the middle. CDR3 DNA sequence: TGTGCCAGCAGCCGGACAGCTAGTTTGGGGCTTGCTATGGATACGCAGTATTTT. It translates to CASSRTASLGLAMDTQYF. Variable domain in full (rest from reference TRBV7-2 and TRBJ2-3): GAGVSQSPSNKVTEKGKDVELRCDPISGHTALYWYRQSLGQGLEFLIYFQGNSAPDKSGLPSDRFSAERTGGSVSTLTIQRTQQEDSAVYLCASSRTASLGLAMDTQYFGPGTRLTVL.

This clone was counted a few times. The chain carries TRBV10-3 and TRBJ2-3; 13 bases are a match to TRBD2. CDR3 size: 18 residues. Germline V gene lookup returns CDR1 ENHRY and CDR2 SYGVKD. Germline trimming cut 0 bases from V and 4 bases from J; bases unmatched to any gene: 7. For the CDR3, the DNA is TGTGCCATCAGTGAGTCAAGGACTAGCGGGAGTTTTGCAGATACGCAGTATTTT. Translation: CAISESRTSGSFADTQYF.

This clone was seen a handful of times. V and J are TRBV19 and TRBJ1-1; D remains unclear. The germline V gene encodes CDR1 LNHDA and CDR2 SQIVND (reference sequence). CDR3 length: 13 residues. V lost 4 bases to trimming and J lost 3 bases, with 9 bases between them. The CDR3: CASSTPLDTEAFF. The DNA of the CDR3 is TGTGCCAGTAGTACTCCTTTGGACACTGAAGCTTTCTTT. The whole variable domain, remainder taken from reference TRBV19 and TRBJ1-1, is DGGITQSPKYLFRKEGQNVTLSCEQNLNHDAMYWYRQDPGQGLRLIYYSQIVNDFQKGDIAEGYSVSREKKESFPLTVTSAQKNPTAFYLCASSTPLDTEAFFGQGTRLTVV.

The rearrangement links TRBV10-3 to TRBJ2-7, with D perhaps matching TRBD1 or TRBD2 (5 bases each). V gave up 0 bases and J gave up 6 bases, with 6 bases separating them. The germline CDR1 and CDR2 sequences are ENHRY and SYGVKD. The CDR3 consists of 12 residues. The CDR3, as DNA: TGTGCCATCAGTGAGTCGGGGGTCGAGCAGTACTTC. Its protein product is CAISESGVEQYF.

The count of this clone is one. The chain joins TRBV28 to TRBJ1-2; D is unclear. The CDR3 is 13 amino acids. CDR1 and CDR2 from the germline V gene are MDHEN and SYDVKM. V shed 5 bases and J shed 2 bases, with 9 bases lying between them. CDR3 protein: CASSVQRNYGYTF. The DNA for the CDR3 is TGTGCCAGCAGTGTCCAGCGGAACTATGGCTACACCTTC.

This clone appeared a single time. The CDR3 sequence: CASSLELGRAGYTF. CDR3 DNA sequence: TGTGCCAGCAGCTTAGAACTCGGTAGGGCTGGCTACACCTTC. The chain recombines TRBV7-8 with TRBJ1-2; D is uncertain. CDR3 size: 14 residues. Germline V gives CDR1 SGHVS, CDR2 FQNEAQ. Trimming left V 1 base short and J 7 bases short, with 13 bases between.

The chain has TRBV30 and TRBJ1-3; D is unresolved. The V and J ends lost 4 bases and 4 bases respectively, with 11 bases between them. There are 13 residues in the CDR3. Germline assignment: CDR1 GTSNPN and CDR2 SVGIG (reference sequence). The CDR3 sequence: CAWTLRAGNTIYF. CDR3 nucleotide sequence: TGTGCCTGGACCCTTCGGGCCGGAAACACCATATATTTT.

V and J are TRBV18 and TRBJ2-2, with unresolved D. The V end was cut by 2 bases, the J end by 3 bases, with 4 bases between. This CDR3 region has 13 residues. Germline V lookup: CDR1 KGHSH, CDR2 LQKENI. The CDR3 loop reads CASSPSDTGELFF. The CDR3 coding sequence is TGTGCCAGCTCACCATCTGACACCGGGGAGCTGTTTTTT.

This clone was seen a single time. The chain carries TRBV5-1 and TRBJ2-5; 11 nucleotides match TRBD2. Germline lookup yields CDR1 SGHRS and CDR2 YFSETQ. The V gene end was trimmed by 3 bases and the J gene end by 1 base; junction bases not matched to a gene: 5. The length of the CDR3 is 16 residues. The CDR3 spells CASSSWGTSGQETQYF. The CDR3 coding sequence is TGCGCCAGCAGCTCCTGGGGGACTAGCGGCCAAGAGACCCAGTACTTC.

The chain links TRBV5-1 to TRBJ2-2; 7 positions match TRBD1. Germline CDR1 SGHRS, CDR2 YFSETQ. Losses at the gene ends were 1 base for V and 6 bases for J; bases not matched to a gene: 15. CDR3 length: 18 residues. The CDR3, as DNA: TGCGCCAGCAGCTTGCAGACAGGGCAGGCCGCAAATGCCGGGGAGCTGTTTTTT. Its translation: CASSLQTGQAANAGELFF.